Below, one T cell receptor beta chain is given with its context. There are 15 residues in the CDR3. Germline V gene data show CDR1 as MNHGY and CDR2 as SAAAGT. Between the trimmed V and J ends, which lost 2 bases and 1 base, there was a span of 11 bases. Documented treatment: randomized to nivolumab then ipilimumab (arm A) or the reverse (arm B). This sample was included in a study of sequential checkpoint blockade in melanoma. The repertoire was sequenced with immunoSEQ multiplex PCR; TCRdb's copy has only in-frame clones and lacks some. The data show roughly 2,000 clones, roughly 21% seen once. This specimen was tumor tissue (inferred from file names), taken from a patient given nivolumab and ipilimumab in sequence. The sequence was obtained from a human donor with melanoma. The rearrangement joins TRBV6-8 to TRBJ1-1; a possible D gene is TRBD1 (5 bases). Here the CDR3 reads CASSYGAGGNTEAFF. CDR3 bases: TGTGCCAGCAGTTACGGGGCGGGAGGGAACACTGAAGCTTTCTTT.